The entry below describes one TCR beta chain. The antigen this receptor binds is unknown. No much larger clonotype is one base removed from it; base qualities were not supplied. The record originates from a study of shared clonotypes between healthy human individuals (TCRdb year 2020). Regarding the complete study: A few men and a couple of women, aged 18 to 49 years, made up the cohort. Per donor, three plates each were used for CD4 naive and CD4 memory, two for CD8 naive, and one for CD8 memory. The study deeply sequenced blood TCR repertoires of about 5 healthy adults to estimate repertoire size and the extent of clonotype sharing between individuals. Libraries were prepared and TCR repertoires were sequenced by different laboratories using diverse techniques, in order to increase sequencing depth and limit assay-specific biases. Per donor, leukapheresis produced somewhere between about 0.94 and 9 billion PBMCs. What the research found in general, with its limitations: Sharing across a handful of donors was observed for around 5% of naive CD4, over 3% of naive CD8, roughly 2.4% of memory CD4, and about 0.4% of memory CD8 clonotypes. Only blood was sampled, and tissue TCR repertoires likely differ from those in blood. Compared with non-shared clonotypes, the clonotypes found in all four sorted-subset donors had higher generation probabilities. Even with the large sequencing depth, rarefaction of the sorted-subset datasets indicated that sequencing was incomplete. Because the study included a small number of donors, the genetic and exposure-history diversity represented was limited. Pairwise subsampling indicated that sequencing depth was expected to affect the degree of clonotype sharing among donors. Naive subsets generally had larger estimated clonotype richness than memory subsets.

Healthy HIV-negative adults with no recently reported acute infections or vaccinations were included as donors. Only Caucasian adults living in Nashville, Tennessee, USA were represented among the donors. CD4+ T cells were enriched through magnetic negative selection, after which naive cells were positively selected on CD45RA and the remaining negative fraction served as the memory subset. After blood collection by leukapheresis, PBMCs were isolated using Ficoll-Histopaque density gradient centrifugation and then cryopreserved in the vapor phase of liquid nitrogen. Analytical flow cytometry was used to check the purity and quantity of each magnetically sorted T cell population. Genomic DNA was isolated from each sorted fraction and quantified by UV absorbance on a Nanodrop 2000c. Using the deep immunoSEQ assay, multiplex PCR amplified TCR CDR3 regions from genomic DNA. Extracted genomic DNA from each cell subset was spread evenly across all wells of several immunoSEQ 96-well plates, with each plate serving as a replicate. For sorted subsets, each replicate PCR was loaded with roughly 0.2 ug genomic DNA, equivalent to 30,000 or so T cell genomes. Purified libraries were quantified with a Qubit 3.0 fluorometer, sized on a Bioanalyzer 2100, and re-quantified with the KAPA Library Quantification kit. A separate single-read 150-cycle Illumina NextSeq 550 flow cell was used to sequence each immunoSEQ 96-well plate. Per the authors' processing: Because the immunoSEQ output held only junctional sequences and lacked quality scores, the filtering could not match the filtering applied to full-length reads. To assign V/J genes and CDR3, sequences were annotated using PyIR, a Python wrapper for IgBLAST v1.9, with IMGT germline references. Reads with weak V/J assignments (E-value above 1e-6), missing CDR3, stop codons, out-of-frame junctions, or ambiguous translated residues were removed. V3J clonotypes were defined as sequences sharing an identical inferred V gene, J gene, and CDR3 amino acid sequence. Percentage overlap between repertoires was calculated by dividing the number of shared unique clonotypes by the size of the smaller repertoire. Three approaches were used to assess repertoire richness: RTK rarefaction, the Chao1 estimator, and Recon v2.1 estimates of unobserved clonotypes. Generation probabilities were computed with OLGA for all TCRbeta clonotypes obtained by the gDNA method from a handful of donors. TCRdb limited this immuneACCESS table to in-frame rearrangements with V and J called. A share of clones is missing; checked studies link under half to unresolved V genes, and the rest is unexplained. V and J calls and clone size follow that table, whereas D and trimming were derived from the DNA. In all, the sample holds approximately 1.5 million clones, and approximately 98% of those were seen once. Clones ranked in the top ten supply around 0.45% of the sample.

From V the trimming removes 1 base and from J it removes 4 bases, while the gene matches leave 1 base of the junction unaccounted for. Taken from cysteine to phenylalanine, the CDR3 has 14 residues. Only the CDR3 DNA is retained, 42 bases long and in frame from the first base. The germline V gene provides CDR1 SGHTA and CDR2 FQGNSA. This sequence originates from a man in his thirties or forties in good health. The source material was naive CD4+ T cells sorted from blood. The sample's cell subset or site label, in plain terms: CD45RA+ positively selected. Rearrangement joined TRBV7-2 to TRBJ2-1, with TRBD2 identical over 7 junction bases. The base sequence is TGTGCCAGCAGCTTAGACGGGAGGTACAATGAGCAGTTCTTC. Translated, it reads CASSLDGRYNEQFF.